The next 31 T cell receptor beta chains were all read from a single sample in a study of tumor and adjacent non-tumor tissue in lung cancer. This sample's RNA came from whole unsorted tissue. The normal lung tissue was taken more than 3 cm from the tumor edge. The library came from three nested PCR rounds adapted from ARM-PCR protocols. TCRdb re-called the multiplex PCR reads through MiXCR, storing one row per CDR3 protein. The sample lists 80,000 to 100,000 distinct CDR3 sequences; 75% to 85% were seen once. The sample comprised distant non-tumor lung tissue. These receptors were collected from a man in his sixties with small cell lung cancer.

This clonotype was seen a single time. One base away lies a much larger clone, so this may be a sequencing read error. The chain joins TRBV7-9 to TRBJ2-5, with TRBD2 matching 8 bases. CDR3 length: 16 residues. Germline V CDR1 and CDR2: SEHNR, FQNEAQ (reference sequence). In DNA, the CDR3 is TGTACCAGCAGTTTATTCTTAGCGGGGTCCCCAGAGACCCAGTACTTC. Protein sequence: CTSSLFLAGSPETQYF.

Only one count was recorded for this clonotype. The rearrangement joins TRBV7-9 to TRBJ1-2, with D perhaps TRBD1 (6 bases). Trimming cost V 7 bases and J 4 bases, with 22 bases left between them. Germline CDR1 SEHNR, CDR2 FQNEAQ (reference sequence). This CDR3 is built from 16 residues. This CDR3 is CASNTIRDTQLYGYTF. CDR3 coding DNA: TGTGCCAGCAACACGATTCGGGACACCCAACTCTATGGCTACACCTTC.

About this clonotype itself: This CDR3 fails to terminate in the conserved phenylalanine or tryptophan, so it likely reflects a read error. The DNA is left out, because the CDR3 cannot be placed on it with certainty; the CDR3 is given as TCRdb lists it. V gene TRBV11-3 combines with J gene TRBJ2-7; the listed D gene, TRBD1, was not tested against the DNA. The CDR3 is 15 amino acids in total, end residues counted. Germline-derived CDR1 and CDR2 are SGHNT and YENEEA. CDR3 protein: CASSLVPRPPYEHYI.

Concerning this clonotype itself: Compared with germline, one end of the junction differs, possibly owing to a read error. The genes are TRBV29-1 and TRBJ1-5; TRBD1 aligns across 9 bases. CDR1 and CDR2 (germline): SQVTM, ANQGSEA. The CDR3 runs 13 residues. Here the CDR3 DNA reads TGCAGGGTTGGAGGGACAGGGAACCATCCCCAACATTTT. Protein sequence: CRVGGTGNHPQHF.

This chain links TRBV12-3 or TRBV12-4 with TRBJ2-7; either TRBD1 or TRBD2 may supply D (5 bases each). Trimming shortened V by 6 bases and J by 4 bases, and 22 bases separated the two germline ends. CDR3 length: 16 residues. The CDR3 coding sequence is TGTGCCAGCAGCCCTCATGGGACCGACTGGAGTTACGAGCAGTACTTC. It translates to CASSPHGTDWSYEQYF.

The chain combines TRBV29-1 with TRBJ2-3; D is undetermined. The germline CDR1 and CDR2 sequences are SQVTM and ANQGSEA. This CDR3 is built from 12 residues. Trimming took off 7 bases at V and 11 bases at J, with 19 bases between the two ends. The DNA for the CDR3 is TGCAGCGAAACATCAGGCACATATATGCAGTATTTT. This encodes CSETSGTYMQYF.

As for this clonotype: At one end, the junction sequence differs from germline, possibly due to a read error. The rearrangement uses TRBV6-1 and TRBJ2-1; 8 nucleotides align to TRBD2. Germline loops: CDR1 MNHNS, CDR2 SASEGT. The CDR3 has 15 amino acids. This CDR3 is CASNELAESYNEQFF. In DNA form, the CDR3 reads TGTGCCAGCAATGAACTAGCGGAGTCCTACAATGAGCAGTTCTTC.

V usage is TRBV29-1 and J usage is TRBJ2-1; D gene unclear. Germline V lookup: CDR1 SQVTM, CDR2 ANQGSEA. The CDR3 totals 9 residues. The CDR3 nucleotides read TGCGACGCCAAAGATGAGCAGTTCTTC. Amino acid sequence: CDAKDEQFF.

By proportion, this clonotype is medium-sized. The chain is built from TRBV4-1 and TRBJ2-1; 10 bases match TRBD2. The germline CDR1 and CDR2 sequences are MGHRA and YSYEKL. CDR3 length equals 17 residues. The J segment lost 4 bases and the V segment lost 3 bases, leaving 9 bases of the junction unmatched. The CDR3 sequence: CASSQPVAGGSYNEQFF. In nucleotides, the CDR3 is TGCGCCAGCAGCCAGCCAGTAGCGGGGGGATCTTACAATGAGCAGTTCTTC.

A note on this clonotype: This CDR3 is missing its conserved last phenylalanine or tryptophan, likely due to a read error. It is unclear where the CDR3 begins or ends on the DNA, so no DNA is shown, and the CDR3 is as TCRdb lists it. J is TRBJ2-2 and V is TRBV4-1; the table calls TRBD1, which could not be checked here. The CDR3 is 15 residues long, counting both termini. Germline values: CDR1 MGHRA, CDR2 YSYEKL. The CDR3 loop is CASSSRGAYTRELFS.

As to this clonotype: This may be a read error: a much more frequent sequence differs by one nucleotide. The genes are TRBV5-1 and TRBJ1-5, with D perhaps TRBD1 (6 bases). Germline CDR1 and CDR2: SGHRS and YFSETQ. CDR3 length: 14 residues. DNA of the CDR3: TGCGCCAGCAACTTGTGGGGGCTTGACCAGCCCCAGCATTTT. It is translated as CASNLWGLDQPQHF.

On this clonotype: The junction differs from germline at one of its ends, possibly a read error. V and J are TRBV29-1 and TRBJ1-1; D unclear. This CDR3 region has 13 residues. Germline CDR1 and CDR2: SQVTM and ANQGSEA. CDR3 bases: TGCAGCGGTATGTTTGGTCAGAACACTGTAGCTTTCTTT. Translation gives CSGMFGQNTVAFF.

For this clonotype: The junction and the germline gene differ at one end; a read error may be behind it. The V call is TRBV4-2, the J call TRBJ1-1; D ambiguous. CDR3 length equals 14 residues. Germline V lookup: CDR1 LGHNA, CDR2 YNFKEQ. CDR3 amino acids: CANSQDWGWTEAFF. In DNA, the CDR3 is TGTGCCAACAGCCAAGATTGGGGTTGGACTGAAGCTTTTTTT.

With respect to this clonotype: At one of its ends the junction is not consistent with the germline gene, which may arise from a read error. V usage is TRBV2 and J usage is TRBJ2-1; either TRBD1 or TRBD2 may supply D (6 bases each). The CDR3 is 16 amino acids. CDR1 and CDR2 from the germline V gene are SNHLY and FYNNEI. The CDR3 region has the DNA TGTGCAAGCAGGGCTCCGGGGGCTTCCATCTACAATGAGCAGTTCTTC. Translated, it gives CASRAPGASIYNEQFF.

Concerning this clonotype itself: This may come from a read error, since a much larger clone is one base off. The V and J genes are TRBV24-1 and TRBJ2-5; no clear D gene. Per germline, CDR1 KGHDR and CDR2 SFDVKD. This CDR3 comprises 12 residues. Trimming took off 8 bases at V and 4 bases at J, with 10 bases between the two ends. Here the CDR3 DNA reads TGTGCCACCATTGACCTCGGAGAGACCCAGTACTTC. It translates to CATIDLGETQYF.

Regarding this clonotype: This may be a read error: a much more frequent sequence differs by one nucleotide. The J gene is TRBJ2-4, the V gene TRBV2; D may match TRBD1 or TRBD2 (5 bases each). The germline CDR1 and CDR2 sequences are SNHLY and FYNNEI. The CDR3 extends over 12 amino acids. Trimming removed 10 bases from V and 6 bases from J, with 13 bases in between. Here the CDR3 reads CAITRGGNIQYF. Written as DNA, the CDR3 is TGTGCCATCACCCGGGGCGGAAACATTCAGTACTTC.

Note on this clonotype: One end of the junction varies from germline; a read error may be responsible. The CDR3 spells CACSLASAGTGSPLHF. CDR3 in DNA: TGTGCCTGCAGCTTAGCCTCCGCGGGCACGGGCTCACCCCTCCACTTT. V is TRBV11-2 and J is TRBJ1-6; D is unclear. Germline assignment: CDR1 SGHAT and CDR2 FQNNGV. The CDR3 has 16 residues. The full variable domain, in which reference TRBV11-2 and TRBJ1-6 provide the parts outside the CDR3, is EAGVAQSPRYKIIEKRQSVAFWCNPISGHATLYWYQQILGQGPKLLIQFQNNGVVDDSQLPKDRFSAERLKGVDSTLKIQPAKLEDSAVYLCACSLASAGTGSPLHFGNGTRLTVT.

The chain combines TRBV11-1 with TRBJ2-1; 11 positions match TRBD2. The CDR3 sequence is 18 residues long. V lost 4 bases, J lost 7 bases, and 15 bases stayed unmatched. Germline CDR1 and CDR2: SGHAT and FQDESV (reference sequence). This chain's CDR3 is CASSSESITSGSVNEQFF. Written as DNA, the CDR3 is TGTGCCAGCAGCTCAGAATCGATAACTAGCGGGAGTGTTAATGAGCAGTTCTTC.

A remark on this clonotype: At one end the junction does not follow the germline gene, possibly because of a read error. The V and J genes are TRBV28 and TRBJ2-2, with 9 bases identical to TRBD2. The CDR3 has 16 amino acids. Per the germline V gene, CDR1 is MDHEN and CDR2 is SYDVKM. This chain's CDR3 is CPSGLLAGFGTGELFF. The CDR3 DNA follows: TGTCCCAGCGGCTTGCTAGCGGGATTCGGCACCGGGGAGCTGTTTTTT.

A note on this clonotype: One junction end disagrees with the germline gene, perhaps due to a read error. V is TRBV7-9 and J is TRBJ2-2, with 7 nucleotides matching TRBD2. The germline gives CDR1 SEHNR, CDR2 FQNEAQ (reference sequence). The CDR3 extends over 15 amino acids. The CDR3 sequence is CTSSHSVRARGGLFF. The CDR3 DNA follows: TGTACCAGCAGCCACTCCGTTCGGGCCCGCGGGGGGCTGTTTTTT.

Turning to this clonotype: At one end the junction does not follow the germline gene, possibly because of a read error. J is TRBJ1-2 and V is TRBV6-5; TRBD1 agrees at 9 bases. Germline assignment: CDR1 MNHEY and CDR2 SVGAGI. The CDR3 sequence is 16 residues long. CDR3 sequence (DNA): TGTGCCAGCAGTTATGTAACCGGGACAGGGTCCTATGACTACACCTTC. It yields the protein CASSYVTGTGSYDYTF.

Of note for this clonotype: Germline is not matched at one junction end, which may reflect a read error. The chain joins TRBV20-1 to TRBJ2-1; 7 bases line up with TRBD2. The germline V gene has CDR1 DFQATT and CDR2 SNEGSKA (reference sequence). CDR3 size: 14 residues. CDR3 sequence reads: CSAIDPSGYKEQFF. The CDR3 DNA sequence: TGCAGTGCTATAGATCCTAGCGGCTACAAAGAGCAGTTCTTC.

With respect to this clonotype: This may be a read error, as it is one base from a much larger clone. The CDR3 does not close with the conserved phenylalanine or tryptophan, likely indicating a read error. The CDR3: CSASPLNWGSTDTQYY. The CDR3 DNA reads as TGCAGTGCTAGTCCCTTGAACTGGGGTAGCACAGATACGCAGTATTAT. This sequence joins TRBV20-1 and TRBJ2-3; no clear D. V lost 3 bases, J lost 0 bases, and 16 bases lay in between. The CDR3 spans 16 residues. Germline CDR1 is DFQATT and CDR2 is SNEGSKA (reference sequence).

About this clonotype: Compared with germline, one end of the junction differs, possibly owing to a read error. The rearrangement links TRBV11-2 to TRBJ2-5; the match to TRBD2 covers 10 bases. Germline CDR1 SGHAT, CDR2 FQNNGV. The CDR3 is 17 residues long. Here the CDR3 reads CANSASGTSVSRETRYF. The CDR3 region has the DNA TGTGCCAACAGCGCCTCCGGGACTAGCGTGTCGCGGGAGACCCGGTACTTC. The variable domain in full, completed from reference TRBV11-2 and TRBJ2-5, reads EAGVAQSPRYKIIEKRQSVAFWCNPISGHATLYWYQQILGQGPKLLIQFQNNGVVDDSQLPKDRFSAERLKGVDSTLKIQPAKLEDSAVYLCANSASGTSVSRETRYFGPGTRLLVL.

Of note for this clonotype: One junction end disagrees with the germline gene, perhaps due to a read error. The V and J genes are TRBV6-1 and TRBJ1-1; tentatively, D is TRBD1 (5 bases). The CDR3 is 15 residues long. CDR1 and CDR2 from the germline V gene are MNHNS and SASEGT. The CDR3 DNA is TGTGTCAGCAGTGCCTTGAGACAGAGGAACACTGAAGCTTTCTTT. This sequence encodes CVSSALRQRNTEAFF.

As regards this clonotype: The junction differs from germline at one of its ends, possibly a read error. The J gene is TRBJ2-6, the V gene TRBV12-3 or TRBV12-4; D may correspond to TRBD1 or TRBD2 (5 bases each). The CDR3 totals 16 residues. CDR3 DNA sequence: TGTGCCAGCAGTTTGGCGGCGGGCCCTGGGGCCGACGTCCTGACTTTC. It is translated as CASSLAAGPGADVLTF.

This clonotype was seen once. Here the CDR3 omits its conserved ending phenylalanine or tryptophan, so a read error is the likely source. The limits of the CDR3 on the DNA are not certain, so only TCRdb's listed CDR3 is given. The chain carries TRBV29-1 and TRBJ1-1. From germline, CDR1 is SQVTM and CDR2 ANQGSEA. Termini included, the CDR3 measures 13 amino acids. CDR3 protein: CSVKGPMNTEASI.

This clonotype showed up just once. Its ends do not fully match the called genes, so a read error is possible. The V gene is TRBV14, the J gene TRBJ2-3; 9 nucleotides agree with TRBD2. Germline V gene sequence: CDR1 SGHDN, CDR2 FVKESK. This CDR3 spans 18 amino acids. Written as DNA, the CDR3 is TGTGTCAGCAGCCGCCGACTAGCGGACTACTCTAGCACAGAAACGCATTATTTT. The encoded protein is CVSSRRLADYSSTETHYF.

Note on this clonotype: One base away lies a much larger clone, so this may be a sequencing read error. The chain couples TRBV30 to TRBJ1-4; 7 bases map to TRBD1. Germline lookup yields CDR1 GTSNPN and CDR2 SVGIG (reference sequence). V dropped 0 bases and J dropped 6; count of bases not matched to a gene: 10. This CDR3 is 16 amino acids long. The CDR3 protein is CAWSVPTGFRYEKLFF. As DNA, the CDR3 is TGTGCCTGGAGTGTTCCGACAGGGTTCCGATATGAAAAACTGTTTTTT.

Points on this clonotype: Without the conserved terminal phenylalanine or tryptophan, this CDR3 likely stems from a read error. This chain connects TRBV14 to TRBJ2-5, with D unclear. The CDR3 is 12 residues long. V lost 2 bases, J lost 5 bases, and 6 bases lay in between. The germline CDR1 and CDR2 sequences are SGHDN and FVKESK. CDR3 nucleotide sequence: TGTGCCAGCAGCCAACTAAGGGAGACCCAGTACCTC. Residues: CASSQLRETQYL.

On this clonotype: It may be a read error: a sequence one base away is much more abundant. The V and J genes are TRBV5-1 and TRBJ2-7; possible D gene TRBD1, 5 bases. CDR1 and CDR2 (germline): SGHRS, YFSETQ. V was pared by 0 bases and J by 3 bases, with 10 bases between. CDR3 length: 14 residues. In nucleotides, the CDR3 is TGCGCCAGCAGCTTGGTACAAGGGGACTACGAGCAGTACTTC. The encoded protein is CASSLVQGDYEQYF.